A selection of T cell receptor beta chains follows, all from one sample in a study of shared clonotypes between healthy human individuals. Assay used: immunoSEQ multiplex PCR; TCRdb lists only in-frame clones, some missing. The sample holds approximately 1,000,000 clones, around three quarters seen once. Material for sequencing was memory CD4+ T cells from PBMCs. These receptors were obtained from a man in his late teens or twenties in good health. Some clones in this sample may be carry-over from other donors' samples. Both conserved end residues are part of each CDR3. The D gene is left open where the match is weak. Clone size is stated in some rows and not others, as once, few, many or a class when expanded.

v_call	d_call	j_call	clone_size	cdr3_nt	cdr3_aa
TRBV2	.	TRBJ2-7	.	TGTGCCAGCAGTGAAAGTTCCTACGAGCAGTACTTC	CASSESSYEQYF
TRBV7-7	TRBD2	TRBJ2-7	.	TGTGCCAGCAGCCCTAGCGGCAGTACCTACGAGCAGTACTTC	CASSPSGSTYEQYF
TRBV6-5	TRBD1	TRBJ2-7	.	TGTGCCAGCAGTTACCGGGACAGGGGAGCCTACGAGCAGTACTTC	CASSYRDRGAYEQYF
TRBV18	TRBD1	TRBJ1-3	once	TGTGCCAGCTCACCACCGACCGGGACAGGAGACACCATATATTTT	CASSPPTGTGDTIYF
TRBV10-2	TRBD1	TRBJ2-7	.	TGCGCCGTTAGACGCGGGACAGGCCCCTACGAGCAGTACTTC	CAVRRGTGPYEQYF
TRBV7-3	.	TRBJ1-1	once	TGTGCCAGCAGCTTAATGGCGGGCGTGGCTGAAGCTTTCTTT	CASSLMAGVAEAFF
TRBV19	.	TRBJ2-7	.	TGTGCCAGTAGTAAAGGTGGGGGGACTCTACCCTACGAGCAGTACTTC	CASSKGGGTLPYEQYF
TRBV28	.	TRBJ1-2	.	TGTGCCAGCAGATTACAGGGATTGGATGGCTACACCTTC	CASRLQGLDGYTF
TRBV6-8	.	TRBJ1-3	many	TGTGCCAGCAGCCGGACGGCCTCTGGAAACACCATATATTTT	CASSRTASGNTIYF
TRBV14	.	TRBJ1-4	.	TGTGCCAGCAGCCCCCCACAGGGTTGGAGAGAAAAACTGTTTTTT	CASSPPQGWREKLFF
TRBV19	.	TRBJ1-3	.	TGTGCCAGTCCCGCATCTGCTGGGGGCTCTGGAAACACCATATATTTT	CASPASAGGSGNTIYF
TRBV27	.	TRBJ2-2	.	TGTGCCAGCAGTTGGAGGGGATGGGGTGTTTCATCCGGGGAGCTGTTTTTT	CASSWRGWGVSSGELFF
TRBV7-9	.	TRBJ1-5	.	TGTGCCAGCAGTTCAACACCTGGAAGAATAGGCAATCAGCCCCAGCATTTT	CASSSTPGRIGNQPQHF
TRBV5-6	.	TRBJ2-6	.	TGTGCCAGCAGCTTAGGCCCCTCTGGGGCCAACGTCCTGACTTTC	CASSLGPSGANVLTF
TRBV28	.	TRBJ1-5	few	TGTGCCAGCAGTCCGGGGGGGAAGCCCCAGCATTTT	CASSPGGKPQHF
TRBV18	TRBD2	TRBJ2-5	once	TGTGCCAGCTCCCCCACTAGCGGGAGGGAGACCCAGTACTTC	CASSPTSGRETQYF
TRBV7-9	.	TRBJ1-2	.	TGTGCCAGCAGCTGGACAGTCGGTCAACGAGGGGATTATGGCTACACCTTC	CASSWTVGQRGDYGYTF
TRBV30	TRBD2	TRBJ2-1	.	TGTGCCTGGAGTAAAGGTTCGAGACTAGCTCAAAATGAGCAGTTCTTC	CAWSKGSRLAQNEQFF
TRBV29-1	TRBD1	TRBJ1-1	.	TGCAGCGTGGGGACAGGGGAGAACACTGAAGCTTTCTTT	CSVGTGENTEAFF
TRBV5-1	TRBD2	TRBJ2-7	.	TGCGCCAGCAGCTCACGGAGCGGGAGAACCCACGAGCAGTACTTC	CASSSRSGRTHEQYF
TRBV18	.	TRBJ1-2	.	TGTGCCAGCTCACCGGGGGTTAATAACTATGGCTACACCTTC	CASSPGVNNYGYTF
TRBV5-1	TRBD1	TRBJ2-7	.	TGCGCCAGCAGCGCAGGACAGGGGGGGTCCTACGAGCAGTACTTC	CASSAGQGGSYEQYF
TRBV19	.	TRBJ1-3	.	TGTGCCAGTAGTGACATCGGAAACACCATATATTTT	CASSDIGNTIYF
TRBV13	TRBD1	TRBJ2-3	.	TGTGCCAGCAGCTCCCCGGACAGGGGACGCACAGATACGCAGTATTTT	CASSSPDRGRTDTQYF
TRBV15	.	TRBJ2-3	.	TGTGCCACCAGGAAGTCGGGACGTATCACAATTAGCACAGATACGCAGTATTTT	CATRKSGRITISTDTQYF
TRBV10-3	TRBD1	TRBJ1-5	once	TGTGCCATCAGTGAGAGAGGATTAGGTGCAGGGGGCAACAATCAGCCCCAGCATTTT	CAISERGLGAGGNNQPQHF
TRBV10-1	.	TRBJ2-7	.	TGCGCCAGCGCGAAGGGGCCGAGCTCCTACGAGCAGTACTTC	CASAKGPSSYEQYF
TRBV9	TRBD1	TRBJ2-2	.	TGTGCCAGCAGCGTTTTAGGACAGGGGACCACCGGGGAGCTGTTTTTT	CASSVLGQGTTGELFF
TRBV7-2	.	TRBJ1-5	.	TGTGCCAGCAGCTTAGGACTACCTCGGCGAGGCAATCAGCCCCAGCATTTT	CASSLGLPRRGNQPQHF
TRBV2	.	TRBJ2-2	few	TGTGCCAGCAGCGACGATAGTATGGAGCTGTTTTTT	CASSDDSMELFF
TRBV11-2	.	TRBJ2-7	once	TGTGCCAGCAGCTTAACTCTAGACACCGCGAGCTCCTACGAGCAGTACTTC	CASSLTLDTASSYEQYF
TRBV6-4	.	TRBJ1-1	.	TGTGCCAGCAGTGTACAGGGAAACACTGAAGCTTTCTTT	CASSVQGNTEAFF
TRBV7-2	.	TRBJ2-7	.	TGTGCCAGCACTAACCACAGGGTTCGCGAGCAGTACTTC	CASTNHRVREQYF
TRBV27	TRBD2	TRBJ2-2	.	TGTGCCAGCAGTCCAGTAGCGGGAGGAGTATCCACCGGGGAGCTGTTTTTT	CASSPVAGGVSTGELFF
TRBV7-9	.	TRBJ2-3	.	TGTGCCAGCAGCATGATCAGGGGAGGGACAGATACGCAGTATTTT	CASSMIRGGTDTQYF
TRBV18	.	TRBJ1-5	.	TGTGCCAGCTCACCGGGAGAGGGCGGGCCCCAGCATTTT	CASSPGEGGPQHF
TRBV19	.	TRBJ2-5	once	TGTGCCAGTAGTACAGTCCCTCGTCTGGGCAGGCAAGAGACCCAGTACTTC	CASSTVPRLGRQETQYF
TRBV7-9	.	TRBJ1-1	.	TGTGCCAGCAGCTTCGCCACTGAAGCTTTCTTT	CASSFATEAFF
TRBV2	.	TRBJ1-5	.	TGTGCCAGCAGTGGAGGCGACAGGCCCAATCAGCCCCAGCATTTT	CASSGGDRPNQPQHF
TRBV2	.	TRBJ1-5	once	TGTGCCAGCAGTCCCGACAGGATGGGGAATCAGCCCCAGCATTTT	CASSPDRMGNQPQHF
TRBV2	TRBD2	TRBJ2-3	.	TGTGCCAGCAGTGGGTTTAGCGGGAGGAGCACAGATACGCAGTATTTT	CASSGFSGRSTDTQYF
TRBV21-1	.	TRBJ1-1	.	TGTGCCAGCAGCAAACCCCAGGGAGGGAACACTGAAGCTTTCTTT	CASSKPQGGNTEAFF
TRBV5-1	.	TRBJ2-7	.	TGCGCCAGCAGCTTGCCCTCGGGGACCTACGAGCAGTACTTC	CASSLPSGTYEQYF
TRBV9	.	TRBJ1-1	few	TGTGCCAGCAGCGGCGGGGCAGGCGCCTACACTGAAGCTTTCTTT	CASSGGAGAYTEAFF
TRBV13	.	TRBJ2-4	.	TGTGCCAGCAGCTTGAAAGGGAGTTCGAACATTCAGTACTTC	CASSLKGSSNIQYF
TRBV28	TRBD1	TRBJ1-4	.	TGTGCCCATGGAGGGGGCTATAATGAAAAACTGTTTTTT	CAHGGGYNEKLFF
TRBV29-1	TRBD2	TRBJ2-1	.	TGCAGCGGCCGACTAGCTAAAGCCTACAATGAGCAGTTCTTC	CSGRLAKAYNEQFF
TRBV7-2	TRBD2	TRBJ2-2	.	TGTGCCAGCAGCCTAAGGCCTCCCAGCGGGAGGGTTGGGACCGGGGAGCTGTTTTTT	CASSLRPPSGRVGTGELFF
TRBV7-2	.	TRBJ1-4	.	TGTGCCAGCAGCTGGTCAGGAGTCAATGAAAAACTGTTTTTT	CASSWSGVNEKLFF
TRBV5-4	TRBD1	TRBJ1-4	.	TGTGCCAGCAGCAGGGACAGGGCGTATGAAAAACTGTTTTTT	CASSRDRAYEKLFF
TRBV6-1	.	TRBJ1-4	.	TGTGCCAGCATTTTTACGGGGAGCGCAAAACTGTTTTTT	CASIFTGSAKLFF
TRBV20-1	.	TRBJ2-1	.	TGCAGTGCCCCTCTCAATGAGCAGTTCTTC	CSAPLNEQFF
TRBV5-1	.	TRBJ1-1	once	TGCGCCAGCAGCCTCAATACTGGGAACACTGAAGCTTTCTTT	CASSLNTGNTEAFF
TRBV18	.	TRBJ1-2	.	TGTGCCAGCTCACCCGTCAGCTTAGGGACTGTTGACTACACCTTC	CASSPVSLGTVDYTF
TRBV7-9	TRBD2	TRBJ2-3	.	TGTGCCAGCAGCTCCCATTGGACTAGCGGGAGTCAGTATTTT	CASSSHWTSGSQYF
TRBV4-3	.	TRBJ1-5	.	TGCGCCAGCAGCCAAGATCTAAGTTTGGATCAGCCCCAGCATTTT	CASSQDLSLDQPQHF
TRBV2	TRBD2	TRBJ2-7	.	TGCGCCAGCAGTGTCCTAGCGGGAGGGTTCGACGAGCAGTACTTC	CASSVLAGGFDEQYF
TRBV7-9	TRBD1	TRBJ2-7	.	TGTGCCAGCAGCTTGGCGACAGGGGGGTCCTACGAGCAGTACTTC	CASSLATGGSYEQYF
TRBV7-2	TRBD1	TRBJ1-4	.	TGTGCCAGCAGCCAAGAGAGGGGACAGATTGAAAAACTGTTTTTT	CASSQERGQIEKLFF
TRBV5-4	.	TRBJ1-4	.	TGTGCCAGCAGCTCGGCGGGTGGTGCGGAAAAACTGTTTTTT	CASSSAGGAEKLFF